A single sample is the source of the 8 T cell receptor beta chains below, sequenced in a study of a mutant IDH1 vaccine in newly diagnosed glioma. This table comes from immunoSEQ multiplex PCR, and its TCRdb copy is limited to in-frame clones, with some not included. The sample has 45,000 to 70,000 clones; about 91% are singletons. Stated time point: baseline, week 1 (first vaccination visit). Treatment meaning: pre-vaccination baseline after standard-of-care therapy. Specimen: PBMCs, collected from a glioma patient treated with radiotherapy, temozolomide or both. Every receptor here comes from a man between 50 and 59 years old with glioma.

A single count supports this clone. This chain links TRBV7-9 with TRBJ1-1; D is possibly TRBD1 (5 bases). V dropped 1 base and J dropped 3 bases, with 15 bases sitting between them. Germline loops: CDR1 SEHNR, CDR2 FQNEAQ (reference sequence). The CDR3 is 16 amino acids. CDR3 nucleotides: TGTGCCAGCAGCTTAGGGGGGTCCGGGCTACACACTGAAGCTTTCTTT. As protein: CASSLGGSGLHTEAFF.

The V call is TRBV7-9, the J call TRBJ2-5; TRBD2 matches 8 bases. Matching the DNA end better, TRBJ2-7 makes the J call doubtful. The CDR3 extends over 15 amino acids. The V gene's germline CDR1 is SEHNR and CDR2 FQNEAQ (reference sequence). The CDR3 spells CATPLQGGGTYEQYF. CDR3 in DNA: TGTGCCACCCCCCTACAAGGCGGGGGGACTTACGAGCAGTACTTC.

V usage is TRBV9 and J usage is TRBJ1-4; D not certain. Trimming took 0 bases from V and 7 from J, leaving 13 bases between them. The germline gives CDR1 SGDLS, CDR2 YYNGEE. The CDR3 sequence is 15 residues long. The CDR3 spells CASSVVPGLGEKLFF. CDR3 nucleotide sequence: TGTGCCAGCAGCGTAGTCCCAGGTCTCGGTGAAAAACTGTTTTTT.

The chain has TRBV4-3 and TRBJ1-6; 7 nucleotides agree with TRBD1. J was trimmed by 7 bases and V by 3 bases; bases with no gene match: 3. The germline gives CDR1 LGHNA, CDR2 YSLEER. The CDR3 sequence is 14 residues long. DNA of the CDR3: TGCGCCAGCAGCCAGGGCAGGGGGAATTCACCCCTCCACTTT. Amino acids: CASSQGRGNSPLHF.

The rearrangement links TRBV4-3 to TRBJ2-1; 8 bases map to TRBD1. There are 15 residues in the CDR3. CDR1 and CDR2 (germline): LGHNA, YSLEER. V shed 1 base and J 8 bases; nucleotides not matched to a gene: 7. Here the CDR3 DNA reads TGCGCCAGCAGCCAAGTACCCAGGGGGCTCGATGAGCAGTTCTTC. The encoded protein is CASSQVPRGLDEQFF.

The CDR3: CASSQIGGRTSGTTDTQYF. CDR3 nucleotides: TGTGCCAGCAGCCAGATTGGGGGACGGACTAGCGGGACTACAGATACGCAGTATTTT. The chain carries TRBV4-2 and TRBJ2-3; 12 nucleotides align to TRBD2. CDR1 and CDR2 from the germline V gene are LGHNA and YNFKEQ. The J segment lost 3 bases and the V segment lost 3 bases, leaving 13 bases of the junction unmatched. The CDR3 extends over 19 amino acids.

The gene calls are TRBV18 and TRBJ2-7; D is unresolved. V was pared by 5 bases and J by 3 bases, with 5 bases between. CDR1 is KGHSH and CDR2 is LQKENI in the germline V gene. The CDR3 contains 11 residues. The CDR3 DNA sequence: TGTGCCAGCTCATCAAACTACGAGCAGTACTTC. Amino acid sequence: CASSSNYEQYF.

The table lists this clone with a few counts. In DNA, the CDR3 is TGTGCCAGCAGACCCCTGGGACAGAGCTATGGCTACACCTTC. Encoded protein: CASRPLGQSYGYTF. J is TRBJ1-2 and V is TRBV7-9, with 7 bases fitting TRBD1. Germline CDR1 SEHNR, CDR2 FQNEAQ (reference sequence). With V trimmed by 6 bases and J by 4 bases, 8 bases remained unmatched. The CDR3 covers 14 residues.